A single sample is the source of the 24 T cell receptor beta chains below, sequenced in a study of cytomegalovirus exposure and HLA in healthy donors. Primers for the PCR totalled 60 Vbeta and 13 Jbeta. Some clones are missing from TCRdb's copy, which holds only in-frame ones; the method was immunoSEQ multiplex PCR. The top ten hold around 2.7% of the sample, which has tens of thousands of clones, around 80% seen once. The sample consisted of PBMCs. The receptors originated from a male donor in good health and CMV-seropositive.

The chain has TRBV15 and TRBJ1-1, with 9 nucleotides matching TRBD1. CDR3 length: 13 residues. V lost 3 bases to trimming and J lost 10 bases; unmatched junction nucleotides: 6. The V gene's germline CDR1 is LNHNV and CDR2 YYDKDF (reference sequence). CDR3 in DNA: TGTGCCACCAGCAGGGGACAGGGCTTTGGAGCTTTCTTT. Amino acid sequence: CATSRGQGFGAFF.

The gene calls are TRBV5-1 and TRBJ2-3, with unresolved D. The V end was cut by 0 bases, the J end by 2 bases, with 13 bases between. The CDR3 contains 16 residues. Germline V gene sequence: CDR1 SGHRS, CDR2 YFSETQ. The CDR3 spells CASSLAGFPPTDTQYF. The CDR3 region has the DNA TGCGCCAGCAGCTTGGCCGGTTTTCCCCCCACAGATACGCAGTATTTT. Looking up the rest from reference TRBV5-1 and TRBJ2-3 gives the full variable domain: KAGVTQTPRYLIKTRGQQVTLSCSPISGHRSVSWYQQTPGQGLQFLFEYFSETQRNKGNFPGRFSGRQFSNSRSEMNVSTLELGDSALYLCASSLAGFPPTDTQYFGPGTRLTVL.

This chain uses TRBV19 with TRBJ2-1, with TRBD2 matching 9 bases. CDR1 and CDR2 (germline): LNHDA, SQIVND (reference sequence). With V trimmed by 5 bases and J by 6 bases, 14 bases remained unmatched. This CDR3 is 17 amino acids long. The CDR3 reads CASSVFLSGSTPNEQFF. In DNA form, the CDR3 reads TGTGCCAGTAGTGTCTTTCTTAGCGGGAGCACCCCCAATGAGCAGTTCTTC.

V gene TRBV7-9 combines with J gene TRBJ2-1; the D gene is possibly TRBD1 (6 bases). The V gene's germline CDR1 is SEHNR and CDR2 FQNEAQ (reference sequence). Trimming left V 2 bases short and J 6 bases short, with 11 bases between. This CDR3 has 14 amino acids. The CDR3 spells CASSLKGGSNEQFF. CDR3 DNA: TGTGCCAGCAGCTTAAAAGGGGGTAGCAATGAGCAGTTCTTC.

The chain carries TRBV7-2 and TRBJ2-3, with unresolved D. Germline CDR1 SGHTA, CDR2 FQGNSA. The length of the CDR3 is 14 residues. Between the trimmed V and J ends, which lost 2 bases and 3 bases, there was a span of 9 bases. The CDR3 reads CASSLSQITDTQYF. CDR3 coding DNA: TGTGCCAGCAGCTTATCACAGATAACAGATACGCAGTATTTT.

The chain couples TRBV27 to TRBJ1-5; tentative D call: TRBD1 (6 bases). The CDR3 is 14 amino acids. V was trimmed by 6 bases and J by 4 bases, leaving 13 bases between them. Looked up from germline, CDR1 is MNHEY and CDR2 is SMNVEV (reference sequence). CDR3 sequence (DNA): TGTGCCAGCAGAGCAACAGGGCCAAATCAGCCCCAGCATTTT. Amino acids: CASRATGPNQPQHF.

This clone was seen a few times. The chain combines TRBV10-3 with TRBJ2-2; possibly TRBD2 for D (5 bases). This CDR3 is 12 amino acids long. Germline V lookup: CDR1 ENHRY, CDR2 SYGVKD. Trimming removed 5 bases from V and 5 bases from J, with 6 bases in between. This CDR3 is CAISRETGELFF. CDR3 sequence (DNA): TGTGCCATCAGTAGGGAGACCGGGGAGCTGTTTTTT.

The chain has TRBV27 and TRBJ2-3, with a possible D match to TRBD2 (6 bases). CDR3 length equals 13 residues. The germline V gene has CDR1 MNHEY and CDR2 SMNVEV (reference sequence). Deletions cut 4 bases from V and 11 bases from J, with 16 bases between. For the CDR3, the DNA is TGTGCCAGCAGTTCCGGTCCGGTGCGGGAGCAGTATTTT. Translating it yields CASSSGPVREQYF.

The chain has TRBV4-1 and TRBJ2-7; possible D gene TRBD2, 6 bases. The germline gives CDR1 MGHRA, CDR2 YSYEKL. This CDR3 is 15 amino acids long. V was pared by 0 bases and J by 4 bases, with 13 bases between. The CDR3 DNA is TGCGCCAGCAGCCAAGAGTTAGCGGCGTATTACGAGCAGTACTTC. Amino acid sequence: CASSQELAAYYEQYF.

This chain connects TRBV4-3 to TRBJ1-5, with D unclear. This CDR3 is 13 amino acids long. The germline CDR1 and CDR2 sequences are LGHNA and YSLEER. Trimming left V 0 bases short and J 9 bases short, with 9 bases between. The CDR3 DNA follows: TGCGCCAGCAGCCAAGACCGCCAGCGGCCCCAGCATTTT. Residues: CASSQDRQRPQHF.

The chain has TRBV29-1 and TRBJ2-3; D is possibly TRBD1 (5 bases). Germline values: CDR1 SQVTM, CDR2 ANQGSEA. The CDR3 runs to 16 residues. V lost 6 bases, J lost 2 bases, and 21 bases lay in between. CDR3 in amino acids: CSVGIGTGGPTDTQYF. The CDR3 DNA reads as TGCAGCGTCGGCATTGGTACAGGTGGGCCCACAGATACGCAGTATTTT.

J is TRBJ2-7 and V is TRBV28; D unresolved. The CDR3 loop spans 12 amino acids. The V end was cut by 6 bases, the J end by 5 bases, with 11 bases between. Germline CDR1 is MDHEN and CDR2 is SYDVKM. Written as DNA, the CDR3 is TGTGCCAGCAGGGCATCAACAGACGAGCAGTACTTC. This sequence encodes CASRASTDEQYF.

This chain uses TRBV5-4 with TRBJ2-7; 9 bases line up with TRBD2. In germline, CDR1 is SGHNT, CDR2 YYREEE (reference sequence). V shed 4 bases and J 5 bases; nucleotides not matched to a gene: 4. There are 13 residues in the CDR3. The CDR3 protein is CASSPGTSHEQYF. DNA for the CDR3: TGTGCCAGCAGCCCCGGGACTAGCCACGAGCAGTACTTC. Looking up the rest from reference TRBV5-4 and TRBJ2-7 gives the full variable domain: ETGVTQSPTHLIKTRGQQVTLRCSSQSGHNTVSWYQQALGQGPQFIFQYYREEENGRGNFPPRFSGLQFPNYSSELNVNALELDDSALYLCASSPGTSHEQYFGPGTRLTVT.

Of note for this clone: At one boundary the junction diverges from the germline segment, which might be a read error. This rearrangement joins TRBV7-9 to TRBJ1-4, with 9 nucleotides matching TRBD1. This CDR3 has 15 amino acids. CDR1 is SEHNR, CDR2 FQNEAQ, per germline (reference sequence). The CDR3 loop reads CASSPEQGAKEKLFF. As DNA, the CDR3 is TGTGCCAGCAGCCCTGAACAGGGGGCTAAAGAAAAACTGTTTTTT.

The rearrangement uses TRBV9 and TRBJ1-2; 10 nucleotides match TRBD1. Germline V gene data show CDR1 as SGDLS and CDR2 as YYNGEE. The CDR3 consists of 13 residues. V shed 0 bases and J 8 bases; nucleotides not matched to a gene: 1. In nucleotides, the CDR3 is TGTGCCAGCAGCGTAGGGGACAGGGGCGGCTACACCTTC. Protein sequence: CASSVGDRGGYTF.

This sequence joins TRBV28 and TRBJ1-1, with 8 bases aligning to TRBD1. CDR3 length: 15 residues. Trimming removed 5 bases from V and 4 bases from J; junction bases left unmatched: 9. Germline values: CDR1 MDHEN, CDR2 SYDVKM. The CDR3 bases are TGTGCCAGCAGTGTAGGGACAGGCCTCCTCACTGAAGCTTTCTTT. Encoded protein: CASSVGTGLLTEAFF.

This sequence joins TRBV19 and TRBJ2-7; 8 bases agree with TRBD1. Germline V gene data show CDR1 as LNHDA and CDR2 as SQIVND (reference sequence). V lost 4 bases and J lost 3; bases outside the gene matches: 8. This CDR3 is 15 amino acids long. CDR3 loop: CASSTRGQGLYEQYF. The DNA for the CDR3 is TGTGCCAGTAGTACGCGCGGACAGGGCCTCTACGAGCAGTACTTC.

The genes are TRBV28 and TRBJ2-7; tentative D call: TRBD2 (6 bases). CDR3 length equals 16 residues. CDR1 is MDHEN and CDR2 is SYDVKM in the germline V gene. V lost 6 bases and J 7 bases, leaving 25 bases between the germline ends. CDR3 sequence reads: CASSPSPGAGSQEQYF. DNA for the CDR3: TGTGCCAGCAGCCCATCCCCTGGGGCGGGAAGTCAAGAGCAGTACTTC.

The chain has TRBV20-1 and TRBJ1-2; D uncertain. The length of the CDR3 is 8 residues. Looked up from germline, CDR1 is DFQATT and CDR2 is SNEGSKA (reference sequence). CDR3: CAHYGYTF. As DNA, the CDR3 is TGCGCACATTATGGCTACACCTTC.

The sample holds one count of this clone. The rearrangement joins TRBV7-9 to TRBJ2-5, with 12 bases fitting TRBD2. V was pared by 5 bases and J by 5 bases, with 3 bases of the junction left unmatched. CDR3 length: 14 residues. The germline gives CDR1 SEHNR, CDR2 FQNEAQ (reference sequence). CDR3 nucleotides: TGTGCCAGCAGCCTACTAGCGGGAGGCGAGACCCAGTACTTC. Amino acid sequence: CASSLLAGGETQYF.

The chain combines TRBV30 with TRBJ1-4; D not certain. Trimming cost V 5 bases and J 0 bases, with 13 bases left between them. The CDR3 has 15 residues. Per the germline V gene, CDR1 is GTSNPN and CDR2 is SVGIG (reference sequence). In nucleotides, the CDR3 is TGTGCCTGGGCGGGGAATAGTGCAACTAATGAAAAACTGTTTTTT. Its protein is CAWAGNSATNEKLFF.

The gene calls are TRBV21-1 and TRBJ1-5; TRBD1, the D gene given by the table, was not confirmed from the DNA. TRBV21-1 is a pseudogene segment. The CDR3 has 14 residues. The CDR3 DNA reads TGTGCCAGCAGCAAAGGACAGGGGGCTCAGCCCCAGCATTTT. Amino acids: CASSKGQGAQPQHF.

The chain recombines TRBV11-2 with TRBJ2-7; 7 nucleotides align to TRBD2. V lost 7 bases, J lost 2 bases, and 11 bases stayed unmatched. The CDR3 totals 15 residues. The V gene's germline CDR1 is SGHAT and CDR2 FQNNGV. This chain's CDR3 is CASTAGSGNAYEQYF. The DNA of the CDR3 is TGTGCCAGCACCGCCGGGAGCGGGAATGCCTACGAGCAGTACTTC.

The CDR3 here is CASRSKGRATDTQYF. CDR3 coding DNA: TGTGCCAGCAGGAGCAAGGGCAGGGCGACAGATACGCAGTATTTT. The J gene is TRBJ2-3, the V gene TRBV27; D may be TRBD1 (5 bases). Germline CDR1 reads MNHEY; CDR2 reads SMNVEV (reference sequence). The CDR3 is 15 amino acids. Trimming removed 6 bases at V and 3 bases at J, with 16 bases between.